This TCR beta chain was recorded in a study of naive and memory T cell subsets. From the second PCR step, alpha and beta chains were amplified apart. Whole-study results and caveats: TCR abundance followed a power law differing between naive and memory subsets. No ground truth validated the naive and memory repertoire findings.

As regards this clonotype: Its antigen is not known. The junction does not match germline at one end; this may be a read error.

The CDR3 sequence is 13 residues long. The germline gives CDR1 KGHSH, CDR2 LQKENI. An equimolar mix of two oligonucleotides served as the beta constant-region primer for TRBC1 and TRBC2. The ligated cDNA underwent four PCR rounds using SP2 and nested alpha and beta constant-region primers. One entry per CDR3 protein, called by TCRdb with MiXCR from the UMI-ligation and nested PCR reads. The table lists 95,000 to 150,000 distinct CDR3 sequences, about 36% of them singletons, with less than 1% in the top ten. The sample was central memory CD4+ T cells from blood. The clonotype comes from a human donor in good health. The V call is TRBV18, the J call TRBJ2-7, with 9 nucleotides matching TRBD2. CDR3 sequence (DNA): TGTGCCAGCTCACCACTAGCGGGAGAAGAGGGACACTTC. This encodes CASSPLAGEEGHF.